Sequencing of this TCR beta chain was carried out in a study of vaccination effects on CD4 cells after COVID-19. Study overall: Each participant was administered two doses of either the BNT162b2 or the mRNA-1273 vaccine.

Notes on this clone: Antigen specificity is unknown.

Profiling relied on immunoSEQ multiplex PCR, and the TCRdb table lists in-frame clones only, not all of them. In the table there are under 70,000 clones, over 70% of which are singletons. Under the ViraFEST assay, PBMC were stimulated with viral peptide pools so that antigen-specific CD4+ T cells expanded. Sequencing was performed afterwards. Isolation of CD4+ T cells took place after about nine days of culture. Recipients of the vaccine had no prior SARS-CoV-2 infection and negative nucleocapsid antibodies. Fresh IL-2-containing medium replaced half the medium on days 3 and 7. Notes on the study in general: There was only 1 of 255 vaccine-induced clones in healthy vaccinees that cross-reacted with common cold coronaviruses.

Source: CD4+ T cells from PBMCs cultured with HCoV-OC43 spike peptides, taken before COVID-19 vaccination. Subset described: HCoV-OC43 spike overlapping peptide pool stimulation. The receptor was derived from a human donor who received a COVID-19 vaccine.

Here the CDR3 reads CASSGTGGADYTF. The CDR3 nucleotides are TGTGCCAGCAGCGGGACAGGGGGCGCGGACTACACCTTC. V and J are TRBV2 and TRBJ1-2, with 12 nucleotides matching TRBD1. Germline lookup yields CDR1 SNHLY and CDR2 FYNNEI. The J segment lost 10 bases and the V segment lost 6 bases, leaving 6 bases of the junction unmatched. The CDR3 runs 13 residues.